This TCR beta chain was recovered during a study of blood T cell repertoires in COVID-19. Overall study context: Sites in the United States, Italy and Spain provided acute and convalescent COVID-19 samples. Sample material is recorded as cDNA or gDNA derived from T cells, B-cell-depleted T cells, or PBMCs.

The CDR3 runs to 13 residues. CDR1 is LNHDA and CDR2 is SQIVND in the germline V gene (reference sequence). Deletions cut 4 bases from V and 5 bases from J, with 11 bases between. Grouping used clinical history reported by participants in a survey and questionnaire. This clone appeared a single time. Sequencing used immunoSEQ multiplex PCR; TCRdb keeps in-frame clones, though not all of them. Here the sample spans more than 250,000 clones, roughly nine tenths being singletons. V gene TRBV19 combines with J gene TRBJ1-1; D is ambiguous. The receptor was derived from a woman aged 30 to 39 who had recovered from COVID-19. The sequencing input was PBMCs or T cells enriched from blood (not recorded which). The CDR3 loop reads CASSRPGWTEAFF. In DNA, the CDR3 is TGTGCCAGTAGTAGACCCGGGTGGACTGAAGCTTTCTTT.